This TCR beta chain is from a study of OX40 agonist ivuxolimab in advanced cancers. Findings of the study overall: Researchers report that CD8+ T cells had, on average, more expanded clones than CD4+. Undetermined was the antigen specificity of the expanded peripheral T cells.

The germline gives CDR1 SNHLY, CDR2 FYNNEI. The germline V and J ends were trimmed by 4 bases and 0 bases, with 11 bases remaining between them. The CDR3 is made up of 15 amino acids. In regard to this clone: Its antigen remains unidentified.

Here immunoSEQ multiplex PCR was the method, and the copy in TCRdb shows in-frame clones only, minus some. The sample includes around 68,000 clones, approximately 86% seen only once; the top ten take roughly 2%. The sequence was obtained from an adult with an advanced solid tumor such as melanoma, head and neck, liver or kidney cancer. The chain has TRBV2 and TRBJ2-3; the D call may be TRBD1 or TRBD2 (5 bases each). The starting material was CD4+ or CD8+ T cells sorted from blood, obtained in a trial of the OX40 agonist ivuxolimab. CDR3 region: CASSAGRGSTDTQYF. The CDR3 DNA sequence: TGTGCCAGCAGTGCGGGGCGCGGGAGCACAGATACGCAGTATTTT.